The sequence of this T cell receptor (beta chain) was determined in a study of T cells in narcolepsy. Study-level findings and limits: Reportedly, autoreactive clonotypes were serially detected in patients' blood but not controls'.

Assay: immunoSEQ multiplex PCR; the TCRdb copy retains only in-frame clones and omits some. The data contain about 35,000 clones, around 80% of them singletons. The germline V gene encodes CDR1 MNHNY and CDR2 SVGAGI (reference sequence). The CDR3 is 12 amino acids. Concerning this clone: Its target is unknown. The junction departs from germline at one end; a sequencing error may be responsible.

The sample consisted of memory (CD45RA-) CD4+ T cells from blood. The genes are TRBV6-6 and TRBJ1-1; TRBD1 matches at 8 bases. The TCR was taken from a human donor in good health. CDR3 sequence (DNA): TGTGCCAGCAGCCAAAAGGGACAGGTGGTACTATTT. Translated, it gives CASSQKGQVVLF.